The 8 T cell receptor beta chains reported below all come from one sample, sequenced in a study of naive and memory T cell subsets. The beta constant-region primer was an equimolar mix of two oligonucleotides covering TRBC1 and TRBC2. TCRdb analysed the UMI-ligation and nested PCR reads with MiXCR anew, one entry per CDR3 protein. The table includes about 85,000 distinct CDR3 sequences, about an eighth detected once. The sequencing input was central memory CD4+ T cells from blood. The source of these receptors is a human donor in good health.

This clonotype was recorded many times. This chain connects TRBV5-1 to TRBJ2-1; D possibly corresponds to TRBD2 (6 bases). The V and J ends lost 3 bases and 7 bases respectively, with 20 bases between them. The germline V gene encodes CDR1 SGHRS and CDR2 YFSETQ. The CDR3 totals 16 residues. The CDR3 protein is CASSSGSLGGGNEQFF. The CDR3 nucleotides are TGCGCCAGCAGCTCGGGATCCCTTGGGGGAGGAAATGAGCAGTTCTTC.

This clonotype showed up many times. The chain links TRBV20-1 to TRBJ2-1; 7 bases agree with TRBD2. The CDR3 length is 16 residues. The ends lost 1 base at V and 0 bases at J; junction bases unmatched: 6. Germline V lookup: CDR1 DFQATT, CDR2 SNEGSKA (reference sequence). The CDR3 nucleotides are TGCAGTGCTAGAGCGGGAGGCCCCCCCTCCTACAATGAGCAGTTCTTC. Protein: CSARAGGPPSYNEQFF.

This clonotype showed up just a few times. The gene calls are TRBV3-1 and TRBJ2-7, with D unclear. Germline values: CDR1 LGHDT, CDR2 YNNKEL (reference sequence). The CDR3 loop spans 12 amino acids. The V end lost 0 bases, the J end lost 5 bases, and 5 bases lay between the germline ends. CDR3 DNA: TGTGCCAGCAGCCAAGAAGTCCACGAGCAGTACTTC. It yields the protein CASSQEVHEQYF.

This clonotype was observed a handful of times. The chain joins TRBV12-3 or TRBV12-4 to TRBJ2-7; D is undetermined. V lost 5 bases and J 6 bases, leaving 14 bases between the germline ends. The CDR3 consists of 13 residues. The CDR3 spells CASSQTWVSEQYF. CDR3 nucleotides: TGTGCCAGCAGTCAAACTTGGGTGTCCGAGCAGTACTTC.

The rearrangement joins TRBV3-1 to TRBJ2-1; 7 bases are shared with TRBD2. Germline V lookup: CDR1 LGHDT, CDR2 YNNKEL (reference sequence). With V trimmed by 4 bases and J by 3 bases, 9 bases remained unmatched. The CDR3 has 16 residues. The CDR3 DNA is TGTGCCAGCAGCCCGGGAGGAGCGGGACGCTACAATGAGCAGTTCTTC. Its translation is CASSPGGAGRYNEQFF.

This clonotype was picked up many times. The chain couples TRBV20-1 to TRBJ2-3, with D unclear. This CDR3 region has 14 residues. Trimming cost V 6 bases and J 1 base, with 14 bases left between them. Germline V gene sequence: CDR1 DFQATT, CDR2 SNEGSKA (reference sequence). The CDR3 here is CSARLGVGTDTQYF. CDR3 bases: TGCAGTGCGAGGCTAGGAGTAGGCACAGATACGCAGTATTTT.

Details on this clonotype: This clone may be a read error of a much larger clone one base away. The chain links TRBV2 to TRBJ1-5, with D tentatively TRBD1 (5 bases). Germline V CDR1 and CDR2: SNHLY, FYNNEI. This CDR3 is built from 14 residues. The CDR3 bases are TGTGCCAGCAGAGCCAGGGTGGGCAATCAGCCCCAGAATTTT. It translates to CASRARVGNQPQNF.

This clonotype was seen at least ten times. The rearrangement joins TRBV5-5 to TRBJ1-6; D is ambiguous. There are 13 residues in the CDR3. Trimming pared 4 bases from V and 7 bases from J, leaving 9 bases between. Germline V gives CDR1 SGHKS, CDR2 YYEKEE (reference sequence). CDR3 bases: TGTGCCAGCAGCACGGACGGGAATTCACCCCTCCACTTT. This sequence encodes CASSTDGNSPLHF.